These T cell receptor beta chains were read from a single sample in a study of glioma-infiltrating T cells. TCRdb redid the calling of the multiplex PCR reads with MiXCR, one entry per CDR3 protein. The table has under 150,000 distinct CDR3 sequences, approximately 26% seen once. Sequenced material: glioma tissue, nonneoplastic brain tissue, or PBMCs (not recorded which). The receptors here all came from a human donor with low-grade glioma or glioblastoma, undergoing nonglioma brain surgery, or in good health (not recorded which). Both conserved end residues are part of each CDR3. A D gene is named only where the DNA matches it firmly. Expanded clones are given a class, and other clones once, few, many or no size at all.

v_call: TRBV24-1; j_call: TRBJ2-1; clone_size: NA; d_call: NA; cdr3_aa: CATSDLYGPSYNEQFF; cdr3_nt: TGTGCCACCAGTGATTTATACGGGCCGTCCTACAATGAGCAGTTCTTC
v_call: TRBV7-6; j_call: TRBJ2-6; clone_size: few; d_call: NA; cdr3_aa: CASSPINSGANVLTF; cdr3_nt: TGTGCCAGCAGCCCGATAAACTCTGGGGCCAACGTCCTGACTTTC
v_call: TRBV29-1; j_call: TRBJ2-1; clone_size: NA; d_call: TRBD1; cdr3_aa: CSVGDSKSYNEQFF; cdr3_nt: TGCAGCGTAGGGGACAGCAAATCCTACAATGAGCAGTTCTTC
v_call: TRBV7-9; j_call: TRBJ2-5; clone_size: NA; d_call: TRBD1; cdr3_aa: CASSPETGVSEETQYF; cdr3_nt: TGTGCCAGCAGCCCCGAGACAGGGGTGAGCGAGGAGACCCAGTACTTC
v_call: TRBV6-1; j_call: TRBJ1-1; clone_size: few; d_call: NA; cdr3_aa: CASRRRANSGVVSTEAFF; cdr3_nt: TGTGCCAGCCGGAGACGCGCCAACTCCGGGGTTGTATCCACTGAAGCTTTCTTT
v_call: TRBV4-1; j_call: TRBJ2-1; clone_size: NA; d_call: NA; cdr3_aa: CASSQPPSEQFF; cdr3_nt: TGCGCCAGCAGCCAACCCCCCAGTGAGCAGTTCTTC
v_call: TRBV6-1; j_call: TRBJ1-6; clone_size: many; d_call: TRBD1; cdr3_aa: CASSNDRVDNSPLHF; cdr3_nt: TGTGCCAGCAGCAACGACAGGGTAGATAATTCACCCCTCCACTTT
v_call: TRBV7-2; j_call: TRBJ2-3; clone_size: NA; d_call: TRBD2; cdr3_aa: CASSLAMRLGGGASDTQYF; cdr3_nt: TGTGCCAGCAGCTTAGCGATGAGGTTGGGCGGGGGGGCGTCAGATACGCAGTATTTT
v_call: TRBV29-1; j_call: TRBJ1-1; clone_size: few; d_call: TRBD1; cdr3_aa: CSVEGARTEAFF; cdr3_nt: TGCAGCGTGGAGGGGGCGAGGACTGAAGCTTTCTTT
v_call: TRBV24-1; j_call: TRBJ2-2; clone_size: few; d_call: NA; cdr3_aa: CATSDNTGTAGAGELFF; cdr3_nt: TGTGCCACCAGTGACAACACCGGGACAGCGGGCGCCGGGGAGCTGTTTTTT
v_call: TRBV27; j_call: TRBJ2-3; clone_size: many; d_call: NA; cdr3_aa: CASSLSSRGGSTDTQYF; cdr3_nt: TGTGCCAGCAGTTTATCCTCAAGGGGGGGATCCACAGATACGCAGTATTTT
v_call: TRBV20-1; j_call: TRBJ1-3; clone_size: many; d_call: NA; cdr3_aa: CSARRPGNTIYF; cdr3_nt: TGCAGTGCTAGAAGGCCTGGAAACACCATATATTTT
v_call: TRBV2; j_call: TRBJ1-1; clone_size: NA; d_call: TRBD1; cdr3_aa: CASTERGQGLTEALF; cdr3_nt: TGTGCCAGCACCGAACGGGGACAGGGGTTAACTGAAGCTCTCTTT
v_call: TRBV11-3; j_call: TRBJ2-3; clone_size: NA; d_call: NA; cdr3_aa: CASSPGFRGTDTQYF; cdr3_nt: TGTGCCAGCAGCCCAGGGTTCAGGGGCACAGATACGCAGTATTTT
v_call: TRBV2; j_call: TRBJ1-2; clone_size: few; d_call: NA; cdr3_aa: CASTNGQTSYGYTF; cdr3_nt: TGTGCCAGTACGAATGGACAGACCTCCTATGGCTACACCTTC
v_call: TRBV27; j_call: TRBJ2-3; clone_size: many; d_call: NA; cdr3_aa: CASPSLDTQYF; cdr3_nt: TGTGCCAGCCCGAGCCTAGATACGCAGTATTTT
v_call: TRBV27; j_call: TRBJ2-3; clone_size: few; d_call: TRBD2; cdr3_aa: CASSHQTSGEEDTQYF; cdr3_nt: TGTGCCAGCAGTCACCAGACTAGCGGGGAGGAGGATACGCAGTATTTT
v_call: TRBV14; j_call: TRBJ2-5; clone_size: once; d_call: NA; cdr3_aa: CASSSFRETQYF; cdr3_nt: TGTGCCAGCAGCTCCTTCCGAGAGACCCAGTACTTC
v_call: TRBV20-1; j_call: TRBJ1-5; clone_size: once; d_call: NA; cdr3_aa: CSARDALVSTDTQHF; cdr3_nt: TGCAGTGCTAGAGATGCCCTAGTTAGCACAGATACGCAGCATTTT
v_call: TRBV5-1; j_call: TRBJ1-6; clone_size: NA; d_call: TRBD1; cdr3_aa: CASSTSSTGAQTPLHF; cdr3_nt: TGCGCCAGCAGCACATCCTCGACAGGGGCTCAGACACCCCTCCACTTT
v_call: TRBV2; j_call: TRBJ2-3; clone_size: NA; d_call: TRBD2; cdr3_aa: CASRPSGLSTDTQYF; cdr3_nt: TGTGCCAGCAGGCCTAGCGGGTTGAGCACAGATACGCAGTATTTT
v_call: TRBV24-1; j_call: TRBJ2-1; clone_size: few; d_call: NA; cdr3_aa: CATSDRRTTPEQFF; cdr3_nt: TGTGCCACCAGTGACCGTCGGACCACCCCTGAGCAGTTCTTC
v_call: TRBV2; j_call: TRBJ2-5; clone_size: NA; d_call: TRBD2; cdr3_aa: CAGERGLGETQYF; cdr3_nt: TGTGCCGGAGAGCGGGGACTGGGGGAGACCCAGTACTTC
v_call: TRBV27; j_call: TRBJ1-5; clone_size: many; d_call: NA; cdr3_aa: CASRSGTANSNQPQHF; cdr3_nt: TGTGCCAGCAGATCCGGGACGGCAAATAGCAATCAGCCCCAGCATTTT
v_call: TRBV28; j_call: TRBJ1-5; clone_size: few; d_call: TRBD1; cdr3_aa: CVRLPPGQGANQPQHF; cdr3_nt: TGTGTCCGTTTACCACCGGGACAGGGGGCGAATCAGCCCCAGCATTTT
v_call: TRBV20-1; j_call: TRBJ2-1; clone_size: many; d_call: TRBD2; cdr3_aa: CSARLAGGRNEQFF; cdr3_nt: TGCAGTGCTAGACTAGCGGGGGGGCGGAATGAGCAGTTCTTC
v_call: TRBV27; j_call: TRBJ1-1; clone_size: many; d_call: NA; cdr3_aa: CASIVQQRQNTEAFF; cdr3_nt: TGTGCCAGCATCGTACAGCAAAGACAGAACACTGAAGCTTTCTTT
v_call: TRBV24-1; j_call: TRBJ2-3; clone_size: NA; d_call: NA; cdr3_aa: CATSDPQTRRTDTQYF; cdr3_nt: TGTGCCACCAGTGACCCACAGACTAGGCGGACAGATACGCAGTATTTT
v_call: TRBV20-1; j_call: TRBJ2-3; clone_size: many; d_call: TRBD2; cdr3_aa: CSPGGEGDTQYF; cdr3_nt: TGCAGCCCCGGGGGGGAGGGAGATACGCAGTATTTT
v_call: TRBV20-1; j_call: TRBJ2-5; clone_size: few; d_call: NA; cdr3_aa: CSASSGRDPFATQYF; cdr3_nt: TGCAGTGCTAGTTCCGGACGGGATCCTTTTGCGACCCAGTACTTC
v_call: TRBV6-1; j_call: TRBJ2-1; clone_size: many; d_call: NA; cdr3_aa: CASSETPSYNEQFF; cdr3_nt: TGTGCCAGCAGTGAAACGCCCTCCTACAATGAGCAGTTCTTC
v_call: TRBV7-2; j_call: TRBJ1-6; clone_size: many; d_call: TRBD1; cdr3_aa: CASSFAGTGEVSPLHF; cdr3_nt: TGTGCCAGCAGCTTCGCCGGGACAGGGGAGGTATCACCCCTCCACTTT
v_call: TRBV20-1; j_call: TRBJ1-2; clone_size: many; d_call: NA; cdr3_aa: CSARVPGIYGYTF; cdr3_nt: TGCAGTGCTAGAGTCCCCGGAATCTATGGCTACACCTTC
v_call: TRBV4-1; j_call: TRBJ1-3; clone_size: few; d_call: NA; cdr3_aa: CASSQTMTGLAGNTIYF; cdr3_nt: TGCGCCAGCAGCCAAACCATGACAGGCCTGGCTGGAAACACCATATATTTT
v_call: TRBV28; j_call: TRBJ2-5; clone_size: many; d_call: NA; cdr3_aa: CASSFRQETQYF; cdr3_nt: TGTGCCAGCAGTTTTCGTCAAGAGACCCAGTACTTC
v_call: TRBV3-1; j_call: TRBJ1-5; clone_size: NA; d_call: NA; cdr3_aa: CASRRDLSNQPQHF; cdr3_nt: TGTGCCAGCAGAAGGGACCTTAGCAATCAGCCCCAGCATTTT